Listed below are T cell receptor beta chains from one sample, sequenced in a study of CD8 T cells in ankylosing spondylitis. TCRdb re-derived calls from the 5' RACE reads in MiXCR, one entry per CDR3 protein. The sample has 100,000 or so distinct CDR3 sequences, approximately 25% seen once. Sequenced material: synovial fluid, either unsorted or a sorted T cell fraction (not recorded which). The receptors were gathered from a male donor with ankylosing spondylitis. CDR3s include the opening cysteine and the closing phenylalanine or tryptophan. Each record gives: J gene, D gene, clone size, V gene, CDR3 DNA, CDR3 protein. A D gene is named only where the DNA matches it firmly. Clone size appears in some rows only: once, few, many, or a class for an expanded clone.

>TRBJ1-5|.|.|TRBV27
TGTGCCAGCAGAGGAGGGCAGGGCTCCTATAGCAATCAGCCCCAGCATTTT
CASRGGQGSYSNQPQHF
>TRBJ2-5|.|few|TRBV5-1
TGCGCCAGCAGCTTGACCGAAGAGACCCAGTACTTC
CASSLTEETQYF
>TRBJ2-3|TRBD2|few|TRBV4-1
TGCGCCAGCAGCCCTCTAGCGGGAGGAACAGATACGCAGTATTTT
CASSPLAGGTDTQYF
>TRBJ2-1|TRBD1|few|TRBV11-3
TGTGCCAGCAGCCCAGGGCAGGGGGTTGTCAATGAGCAGTTCTTC
CASSPGQGVVNEQFF
>TRBJ2-5|.|.|TRBV25-1
TGTGCCACCCGAGGTATGGAGACCCAGTACTTC
CATRGMETQYF
>TRBJ2-4|TRBD1|medium-sized|TRBV3-1
TGTGCCAGCAGCCAAGTTGGACAGGGCATTCAGTACTTC
CASSQVGQGIQYF
>TRBJ2-1|TRBD1|many|TRBV29-1
TGCAGCGCGGACCGGGACAGGTCTTACAATGAGCAGTTCTTC
CSADRDRSYNEQFF
>TRBJ2-7|.|many|TRBV29-1
TGCAGCGTCGCTGGGGACTCCGCCTTCGAGCAGTACTTC
CSVAGDSAFEQYF
>TRBJ2-2|.|few|TRBV20-1
TGCAGTGCTAGAGATTACTCCATACCGACCGGGGAGCTGTTTTTT
CSARDYSIPTGELFF
>TRBJ1-2|TRBD1|.|TRBV18
TGTGCCAGCTCACGTTCGACAGGGGGCTTGAGTGACTATGGCTACACCTTC
CASSRSTGGLSDYGYTF
>TRBJ1-6|.|few|TRBV9
TGTGCCAGCAGCGTAGATCTCGGTTCACCCCTCCACTTT
CASSVDLGSPLHF
>TRBJ1-3|.|.|TRBV18
TGTGCCAGCCCATCCGCGGTAGGGCTTGGAAACACCATATATTTT
CASPSAVGLGNTIYF
>TRBJ2-5|TRBD2|few|TRBV6-1
TGTGCCAGCAGCCGGGGACTAGCGGGCCAAGAGACCCAGTACTTC
CASSRGLAGQETQYF
>TRBJ2-7|TRBD2|many|TRBV20-1
TGCAGTGCTAGATCGACTAGCGGGAGCATCTACGAGCAGTACTTC
CSARSTSGSIYEQYF
>TRBJ2-5|.|few|TRBV21-1
TGTGCCAGCAGCCCCATGACCAGGGATGAGACCCAGTACTTC
CASSPMTRDETQYF
>TRBJ2-7|.|.|TRBV28
TGTGCCAGCAGTTTTTTCTACGAGCAGTACTTC
CASSFFYEQYF
>TRBJ1-3|TRBD1|many|TRBV6-2/TRBV6-3
TGTGCCAGCACCGAACCCGGACAGGCTGGAAACACCATATATTTT
CASTEPGQAGNTIYF